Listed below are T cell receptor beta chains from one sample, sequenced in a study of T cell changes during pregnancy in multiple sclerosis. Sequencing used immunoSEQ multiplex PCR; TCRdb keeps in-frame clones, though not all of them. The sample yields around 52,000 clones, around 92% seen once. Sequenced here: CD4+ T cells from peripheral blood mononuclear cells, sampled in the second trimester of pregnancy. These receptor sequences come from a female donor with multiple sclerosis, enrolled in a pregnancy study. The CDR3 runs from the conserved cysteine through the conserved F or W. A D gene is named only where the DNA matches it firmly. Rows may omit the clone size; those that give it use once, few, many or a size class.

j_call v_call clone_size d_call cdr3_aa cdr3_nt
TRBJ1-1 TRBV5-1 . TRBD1 CASSRSTGLTEAFF TGCGCCAGCAGCCGATCGACAGGGCTCACTGAAGCTTTCTTT
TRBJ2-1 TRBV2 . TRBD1 CASSDGRGRFHEQFF TGTGCCAGCAGTGACGGAAGGGGGCGCTTCCATGAGCAGTTCTTC
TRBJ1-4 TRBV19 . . CASRKTGTPVPNEKLFF TGTGCCAGTAGAAAAACCGGGACACCGGTACCTAATGAAAAACTGTTTTTT
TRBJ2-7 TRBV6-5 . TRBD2 CASSSGLALISYEQYF TGTGCCAGCAGTTCCGGACTAGCGCTCATCTCCTACGAGCAGTACTTC
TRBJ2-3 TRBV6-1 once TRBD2 CASSAGLATFTQYF TGTGCCAGCAGCGCAGGACTAGCAACATTCACGCAGTATTTT
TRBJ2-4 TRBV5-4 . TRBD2 CASSLGPSGRASHIQYF TGTGCCAGCAGCTTGGGGCCTAGCGGGAGGGCCTCGCACATTCAGTACTTC
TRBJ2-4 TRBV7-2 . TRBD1 CASSPWTGPKNIQYF TGTGCCAGCAGCCCGTGGACAGGGCCCAAAAACATTCAGTACTTC
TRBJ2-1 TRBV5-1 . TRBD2 CASSTGTSGASYNEQFF TGCGCCAGCAGCACCGGGACTAGCGGTGCCTCCTACAATGAGCAGTTCTTC
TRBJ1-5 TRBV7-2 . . CASSTQGQPQHF TGTGCCAGCAGCACCCAGGGGCAGCCCCAGCATTTT
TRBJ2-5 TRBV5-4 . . CASSRGLGDGIETQYF TGTGCCAGCAGCCGCGGCCTAGGGGATGGAATAGAGACCCAGTACTTC
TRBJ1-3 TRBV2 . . CASSENRAPQNTIYF TGTGCCAGCAGTGAAAACAGGGCCCCCCAAAACACCATATATTTT
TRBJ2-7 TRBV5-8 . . CASSLGGRFYEQYF TGTGCCAGCAGCTTGGGAGGCCGTTTCTACGAGCAGTACTTC
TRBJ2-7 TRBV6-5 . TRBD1 CATQKGQGWYEQYF TGTGCCACCCAAAAGGGACAGGGGTGGTACGAGCAGTACTTC
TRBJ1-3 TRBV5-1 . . CASRPTVYSGNTIYF TGCGCCAGCAGACCCACGGTATACTCTGGAAACACCATATATTTT
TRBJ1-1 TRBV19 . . CASSMAGAVRAFF TGTGCCAGTAGTATGGCGGGGGCGGTGAGGGCTTTCTTT
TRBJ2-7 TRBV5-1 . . CASSPLRSLDEQYF TGCGCCAGCAGCCCCCTCAGATCCTTGGACGAGCAGTACTTC
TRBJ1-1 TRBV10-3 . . CASEGGNTEAFF TGTGCCTCCGAGGGCGGGAACACTGAAGCTTTCTTT
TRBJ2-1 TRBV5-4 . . CASSFVPGAGNEQFF TGTGCCAGCAGCTTTGTTCCAGGGGCGGGCAATGAGCAGTTCTTC
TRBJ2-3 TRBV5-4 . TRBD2 CASSLGLALTDTQYF TGTGCCAGCAGCTTGGGACTAGCGCTAACAGATACGCAGTATTTT
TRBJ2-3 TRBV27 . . CASSLGRPGLRADTQYF TGTGCCAGCAGTTTAGGGAGACCGGGCCTGAGGGCAGATACGCAGTATTTT
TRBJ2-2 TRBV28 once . CASSFAGLGVFGELFF TGTGCCAGCAGTTTCGCAGGGCTCGGTGTATTTGGGGAGCTGTTTTTT
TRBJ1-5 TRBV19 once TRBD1 CASSLRDRGQPQHF TGTGCCAGTAGTCTCCGGGACAGGGGTCAGCCCCAGCATTTT
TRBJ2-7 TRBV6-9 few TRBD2 CASSYRGGNEQYF TGTGCCAGCAGTTATCGGGGGGGCAACGAGCAGTACTTC
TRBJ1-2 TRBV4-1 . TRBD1 CASSQDLDRANYGYTF TGCGCCAGCAGCCAAGATCTGGACAGGGCGAACTATGGCTACACCTTC
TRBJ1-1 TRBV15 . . CATSRGGGNTEAFF TGTGCCACCAGCAGAGGGGGGGGGAACACTGAAGCTTTCTTT
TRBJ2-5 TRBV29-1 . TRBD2 CSVAHSGGAQETQYF TGCAGCGTTGCTCATAGCGGGGGGGCCCAAGAGACCCAGTACTTC
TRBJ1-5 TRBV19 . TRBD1 CASSIQGASDQPQHF TGTGCCAGTAGTATCCAGGGGGCAAGCGATCAGCCCCAGCATTTT